Detailed here is one T cell receptor (beta chain). What it binds is unknown. This sample was included in a study of beta chain features in type 1 diabetes. As for the study in general: All samples combined gave 107,917,701 sorted cells for examination. The study's findings and limits: Researchers report that Type 1 diabetes patients had moderately but significantly shorter TCRB CDR3s across all four CD4+ subsets. The study found fewer insertions and more deletions at VDJ junctions in type 1 diabetes patients.

CDR3 length: 13 residues. V gave up 4 bases and J gave up 5 bases; unmatched junction bases: 8. Germline V gene lookup returns CDR1 SQVTM and CDR2 ANQGSEA. A sort by CD45RO/CCR7/CD25/CD127/CD95/CD27 yielded CD4+ naive, central memory, regulatory and stem cell-like memory cells. The isolated RNA, all of it, was reverse transcribed, so expressed TCRB transcripts were what got sequenced. Sequenced by immunoSEQ multiplex PCR; TCRdb stores in-frame clones only, minus some. Of more than 250,000 clones detected, roughly 22% appear once; the ten largest clones hold less than 0.035%. Input material: naive CD4+ T cells from blood. The V and J genes are TRBV29-1 and TRBJ2-7; 7 bases fit TRBD2. The TCR sequence derives from a woman in her forties with type 1 diabetes. The CDR3 DNA reads TGCAGCGTTGTTGGGGGGGTAAGGAACGAGCAGTACTTC. Encoded protein: CSVVGGVRNEQYF.